The clone carrying this TCR beta chain was observed a few times. Its antigen remains unknown. TCRdb independently ran MiXCR on the 5' RACE reads; one entry per CDR3 protein. The sample contains about 220,000 distinct CDR3 sequences, around 20% of which appear only once. V shed 4 bases, J shed 1 base, and the junction held 12 bases outside the gene matches. The CDR3 has 17 residues. From germline, CDR1 is MDHEN and CDR2 SYDVKM. This record belongs to a study of CD8 T cells in ankylosing spondylitis. Whole-study results and caveats: Blood of patients with ankylosing spondylitis appeared to be characterized by a TCR beta motif of several highly homologous variants. Researchers report that disease-linked clones proved CD8+ and relatively rare in peripheral blood.

The TCR was taken from a male donor with ankylosing spondylitis. The V call is TRBV28, the J call TRBJ2-5, with 7 bases that match TRBD2. Source material: blood, either unsorted or a sorted T cell fraction (not recorded which). CDR3 DNA: TGTGCCAGCAGTTCTCGGGAGGCTCATCCGGCCCAAGAGACCCAGTACTTC. Its translation: CASSSREAHPAQETQYF.